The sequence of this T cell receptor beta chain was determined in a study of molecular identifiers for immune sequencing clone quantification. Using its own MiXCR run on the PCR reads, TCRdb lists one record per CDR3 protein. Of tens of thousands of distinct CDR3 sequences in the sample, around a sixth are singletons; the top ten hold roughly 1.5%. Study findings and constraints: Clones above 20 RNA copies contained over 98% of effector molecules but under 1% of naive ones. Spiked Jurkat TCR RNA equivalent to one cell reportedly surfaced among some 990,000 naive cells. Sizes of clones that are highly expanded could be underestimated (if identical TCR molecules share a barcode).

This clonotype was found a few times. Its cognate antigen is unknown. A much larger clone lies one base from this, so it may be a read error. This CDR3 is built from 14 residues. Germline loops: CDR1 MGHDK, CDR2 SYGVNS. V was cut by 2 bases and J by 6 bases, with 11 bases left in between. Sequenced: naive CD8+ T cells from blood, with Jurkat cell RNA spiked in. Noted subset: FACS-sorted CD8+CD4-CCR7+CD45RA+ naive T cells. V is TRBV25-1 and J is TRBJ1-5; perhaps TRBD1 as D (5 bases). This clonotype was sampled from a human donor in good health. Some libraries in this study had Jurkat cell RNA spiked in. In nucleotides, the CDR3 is TGTGCCAGCAGTGAACCGCAGGGAGCTCAGCCCCAGCATTTT. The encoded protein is CASSEPQGAQPQHF.